This T cell receptor (beta chain) was found in a study of metastatic and nonmetastatic thyroid tumors. For the study at large: Patients with malignant and benign thyroid disease provided blood and tumor or nodule tissue, whose repertoires were compared.

Study-level points and caveats: Malignant tumors reportedly showed significantly higher TCR beta diversity than benign nodules in both blood and tumor.

Before thyroid surgery, none of the patients had received any treatment. Comments on this clone: Its cognate antigen is unknown.

This CDR3 has 14 residues. Trimming stripped 5 bases from V and 0 bases from J, with 7 bases between. CDR1 is SGHTA and CDR2 is FQGNSA in the germline V gene. In the original workflow: Across clinicopathological groups, CDR3 differences served as the basis for building a distant-metastasis classifier for papillary thyroid cancer. With MiXCR, TCRdb called clones anew from the PCR reads. The V and J calls, along with clone size, are taken from TCRdb and not from the paper's own processing. The repertoire includes about 47,000 clones, around 25% of them detected once, and around 3.6% sits in the top ten.

This chain uses TRBV7-2 with TRBJ2-2, with D perhaps matching TRBD1 (5 bases). The sequence derives from a male donor with papillary thyroid cancer or a benign thyroid nodule (not recorded which). Some clones in this sample may be carry-over from other donors' samples. Material for sequencing was blood. The CDR3 is CASSTTANTGELFF. CDR3 bases: TGTGCCAGCAGCACGACAGCGAACACCGGGGAGCTGTTTTTT.